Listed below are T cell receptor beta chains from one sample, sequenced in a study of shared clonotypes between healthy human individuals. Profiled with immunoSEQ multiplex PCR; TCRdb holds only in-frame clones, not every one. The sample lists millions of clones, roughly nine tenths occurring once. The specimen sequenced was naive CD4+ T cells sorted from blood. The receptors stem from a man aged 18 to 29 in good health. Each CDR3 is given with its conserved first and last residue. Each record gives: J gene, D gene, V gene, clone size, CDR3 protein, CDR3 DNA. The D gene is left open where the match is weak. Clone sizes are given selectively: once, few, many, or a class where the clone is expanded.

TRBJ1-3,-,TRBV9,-,CASSPRSRDGNTIYF,TGTGCCAGCAGCCCCCGGTCGAGGGATGGAAACACCATATATTTT
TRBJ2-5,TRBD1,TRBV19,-,CASRQGARETQYF,TGTGCCAGTAGACAGGGGGCTCGAGAGACCCAGTACTTC
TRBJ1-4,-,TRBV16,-,CASSQSRAANEKLFF,TGTGCCAGCAGCCAATCCAGGGCGGCTAATGAAAAACTGTTTTTT
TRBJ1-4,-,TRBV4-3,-,CASSQVVSTNEKLFF,TGCGCCAGCAGCCAAGTAGTTTCAACTAATGAAAAACTGTTTTTT
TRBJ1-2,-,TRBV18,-,CASSPTGLNYGYTF,TGTGCCAGCTCACCGACAGGCCTTAACTATGGCTACACCTTC
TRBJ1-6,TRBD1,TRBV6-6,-,CASRTTGGPAPLHF,TGTGCCAGCAGAACCACAGGGGGCCCTGCACCCCTCCACTTT
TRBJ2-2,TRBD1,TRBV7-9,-,CASSRTGAAGELFF,TGTGCCAGCAGTCGGACAGGGGCGGCCGGGGAGCTGTTTTTT
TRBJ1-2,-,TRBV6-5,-,CASSRAAAGYYGYTF,TGTGCCAGCAGTCGGGCTGCCGCCGGGTACTATGGCTACACCTTC
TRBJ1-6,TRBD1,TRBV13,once,CASSQDRVSNSPLHF,TGTGCCAGCAGCCAAGACAGGGTGTCTAATTCACCCCTCCACTTT
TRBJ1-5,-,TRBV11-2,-,CASSLGRSNQPQHF,TGTGCCAGCAGCTTAGGTAGGAGCAATCAGCCCCAGCATTTT
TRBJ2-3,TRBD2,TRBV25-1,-,CASSPSGRLGADTQYF,TGTGCCAGCAGTCCTAGCGGGAGGCTCGGGGCAGATACGCAGTATTTT
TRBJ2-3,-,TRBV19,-,CASSTAVGQRDTQYF,TGTGCCAGTAGTACTGCGGTCGGCCAGAGAGATACGCAGTATTTT
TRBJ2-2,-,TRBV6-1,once,CASSENRVNTGELFF,TGTGCCAGCAGTGAAAACAGGGTGAACACCGGGGAGCTGTTTTTT
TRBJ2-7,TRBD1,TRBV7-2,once,CASSPGQGRYEQYF,TGTGCCAGCAGCCCGGGACAGGGGCGGTACGAGCAGTACTTC
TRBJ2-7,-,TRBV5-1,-,CASNDPASPYEQYF,TGCGCCAGTAACGACCCGGCGAGTCCCTACGAGCAGTACTTC
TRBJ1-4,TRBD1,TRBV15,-,CATSRGAQGTTNEKLFF,TGTGCCACCAGCAGAGGAGCACAGGGGACAACTAATGAAAAACTGTTTTTT
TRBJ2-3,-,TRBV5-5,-,CASSLDTITDTQYF,TGTGCCAGCAGCTTGGACACAATCACAGATACGCAGTATTTT
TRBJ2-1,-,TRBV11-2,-,CASSLVRRVSEQFF,TGTGCCAGCAGCTTAGTCCGCAGGGTGAGTGAGCAGTTCTTC
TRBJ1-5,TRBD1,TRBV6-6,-,CASSHDRGYGNQPQHF,TGTGCCAGCAGTCACGACAGGGGGTATGGCAATCAGCCCCAGCATTTT
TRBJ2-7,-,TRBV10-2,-,CASSDNRGGSYEQYF,TGCGCCAGCAGTGACAACAGGGGGGGGTCCTACGAGCAGTACTTC
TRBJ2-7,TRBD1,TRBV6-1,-,CASRRTGGEEQYF,TGTGCCAGCAGACGGACAGGGGGCGAAGAGCAGTACTTC
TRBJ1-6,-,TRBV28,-,CASTGTGRPGSPLHF,TGTGCCAGCACAGGGACCGGCAGGCCAGGTTCACCCCTCCACTTT
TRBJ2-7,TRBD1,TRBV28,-,CASSLFETGINEQYF,TGTGCCAGCAGTTTATTCGAGACAGGGATCAACGAGCAGTACTTC
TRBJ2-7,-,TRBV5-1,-,CASSRDLSGAYEQYF,TGCGCCAGCAGCCGCGACCTAAGTGGGGCCTACGAGCAGTACTTC
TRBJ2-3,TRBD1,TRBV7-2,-,CASSLGFGTGVGDTQYF,TGTGCCAGCAGCTTAGGCTTCGGGACAGGGGTTGGAGATACGCAGTATTTT
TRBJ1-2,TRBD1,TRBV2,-,CASRRTGVDYGYTF,TGTGCCAGCCGAAGAACAGGGGTCGACTATGGCTACACCTTC
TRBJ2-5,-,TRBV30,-,CAWSTEETQYF,TGTGCCTGGAGTACCGAAGAGACCCAGTACTTC
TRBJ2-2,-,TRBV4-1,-,CASSQSDERAGELFF,TGCGCCAGCAGCCAATCGGATGAGAGGGCCGGGGAGCTGTTTTTT
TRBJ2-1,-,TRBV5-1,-,CASSLAELTKIYNEQFF,TGCGCCAGCAGCTTGGCCGAGCTCACCAAGATATACAATGAGCAGTTCTTC